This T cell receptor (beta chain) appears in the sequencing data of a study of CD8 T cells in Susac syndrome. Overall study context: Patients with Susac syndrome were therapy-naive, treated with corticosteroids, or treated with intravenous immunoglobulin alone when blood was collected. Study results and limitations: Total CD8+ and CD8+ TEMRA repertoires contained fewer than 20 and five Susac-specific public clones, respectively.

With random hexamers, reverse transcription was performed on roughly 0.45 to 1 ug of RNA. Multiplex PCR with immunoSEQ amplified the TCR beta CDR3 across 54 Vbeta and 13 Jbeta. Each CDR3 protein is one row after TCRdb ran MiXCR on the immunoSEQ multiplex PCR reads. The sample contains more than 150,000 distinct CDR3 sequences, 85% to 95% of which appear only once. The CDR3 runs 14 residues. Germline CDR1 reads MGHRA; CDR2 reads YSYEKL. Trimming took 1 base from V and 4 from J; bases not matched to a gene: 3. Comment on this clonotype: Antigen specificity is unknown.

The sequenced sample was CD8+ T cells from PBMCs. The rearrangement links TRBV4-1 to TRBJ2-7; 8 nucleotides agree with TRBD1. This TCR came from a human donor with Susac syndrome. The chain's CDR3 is CASSQGQGFYEQYF. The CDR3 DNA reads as TGCGCCAGCAGCCAAGGACAGGGGTTTTACGAGCAGTACTTC.